This entry lists 19 T cell receptor beta chains sequenced from one sample in a study of T cell repertoires and HLA-DP antigens. For these receptors, no antigen is known. The assay was immunoSEQ multiplex PCR, and TCRdb's table has in-frame clones only and misses some. The table lists around 90,000 clones, around nine tenths of them singletons. The specimen sequenced was CD4+ T cells from PBMCs. Receptor source: a man over 45 in good health and CMV-seronegative.

This chain connects TRBV28 to TRBJ1-2; D gene uncertain. V was clipped by 2 bases and J by 0 bases, with 16 bases between them. CDR3 length equals 17 residues. Germline CDR1 is MDHEN and CDR2 is SYDVKM. The CDR3 is CASSLGLGELSNYGYTF. The CDR3 nucleotides read TGTGCCAGCAGTTTAGGCCTGGGAGAACTCTCTAACTATGGCTACACCTTC.

This rearrangement joins TRBV28 to TRBJ1-2; D perhaps matches TRBD1 (5 bases). V lost 8 bases and J lost 6, with 13 bases in between. CDR3 length equals 12 residues. In germline, CDR1 is MDHEN, CDR2 SYDVKM. The DNA for the CDR3 is TGTGCCAGCGTCGGGGGGAGAGATGGCTACACCTTC. As protein: CASVGGRDGYTF.

V gene TRBV5-4 combines with J gene TRBJ2-1; TRBD1 might be the D (5 bases). Germline V lookup: CDR1 SGHNT, CDR2 YYREEE (reference sequence). V was cut by 3 bases and J by 9 bases, with 13 bases left in between. This CDR3 has 13 residues. The CDR3 is CASSSPGRGEQFF. CDR3 coding DNA: TGTGCCAGCAGCTCCCCGGGTAGGGGTGAGCAGTTCTTC.

The chain is built from TRBV2 and TRBJ2-3, with D possibly TRBD2 on 6 matching bases. This CDR3 has 14 amino acids. Trimming removed 7 bases at V and 6 bases at J, with 17 bases between. Per germline, CDR1 SNHLY and CDR2 FYNNEI. CDR3 sequence reads: CASKGRGRTDTQYF. In DNA form, the CDR3 reads TGTGCCAGCAAGGGACGAGGGAGGACTGATACGCAGTATTTT.

The chain links TRBV7-9 to TRBJ1-4; D is uncertain. Germline-derived CDR1 and CDR2 are SEHNR and FQNEAQ (reference sequence). This CDR3 comprises 15 residues. V lost 4 bases, J lost 7 bases, and 16 bases lay in between. CDR3 nucleotides: TGTGCCAGCAGCTACGGACTTCTAGCAGGTGAAAAACTGTTTTTT. This translates into CASSYGLLAGEKLFF.

The J gene is TRBJ2-7, the V gene TRBV11-3; D is perhaps TRBD1 (6 bases). CDR3 size: 14 residues. V gave up 5 bases and J gave up 2 bases, with 13 bases separating them. CDR1 and CDR2 from the germline V gene are SGHNT and YENEEA. For the CDR3, the DNA is TGTGCCAGCAGCCCACGGGACAAAGCCTACGAGCAGTACTTC. This codes for CASSPRDKAYEQYF.

The V and J genes are TRBV5-1 and TRBJ1-4; 8 bases map to TRBD1. J lost 7 bases, V lost 4 bases, and 9 bases had no gene match. The CDR3 sequence is 15 residues long. The V gene's germline CDR1 is SGHRS and CDR2 YFSETQ. The CDR3 sequence is CASSLGQGKGEKLFF. The CDR3, as DNA: TGCGCCAGCAGCCTAGGACAGGGTAAAGGTGAAAAACTGTTTTTT.

This chain joins TRBV12-1 and TRBJ2-2; the table's D gene call, TRBD2, was not cross checked with the DNA. TRBV12-1 is reported as a pseudogene. The CDR3 runs to 15 residues. Here the CDR3 reads CASSRSSGQTGELFF. The CDR3 bases are TGTGCCAGCAGCCGCTCTAGCGGGCAGACCGGGGAGCTGTTTTTT.

The J gene is TRBJ2-2, the V gene TRBV15; a weak D match, TRBD1 (5 bases). Germline V CDR1 and CDR2: LNHNV, YYDKDF (reference sequence). The CDR3 length is 16 residues. Between the trimmed V and J ends, which lost 5 bases and 4 bases, there was a span of 17 bases. CDR3 bases: TGTGCCACCAGCCAACGGACATCCCCGAGCACCGGGGAGCTGTTTTTT. It specifies CATSQRTSPSTGELFF.

This clone came up a few times. J is TRBJ1-1 and V is TRBV19; D is undetermined. V lost 5 bases, J lost 1 base, and 8 bases lay in between. Germline V gene data show CDR1 as LNHDA and CDR2 as SQIVND (reference sequence). The CDR3 runs to 13 residues. The CDR3 DNA reads as TGTGCCAGTAGTTCCCGCTCGAACACTGAAGCTTTCTTT. Encoded protein: CASSSRSNTEAFF.

This rearrangement joins TRBV5-1 to TRBJ2-7; D not resolved. The CDR3 is made up of 15 amino acids. The V and J ends lost 4 bases and 3 bases respectively, with 17 bases between them. Germline lookup yields CDR1 SGHRS and CDR2 YFSETQ. The CDR3 sequence is CASSHMLAPDYEQYF. CDR3 DNA: TGCGCCAGCAGCCACATGTTAGCCCCGGACTACGAGCAGTACTTC.

In nucleotides, the CDR3 is TGCAGCGTTTTAGCGGGGGTCTCCTACGAGCAGTACTTC. Residues: CSVLAGVSYEQYF. The rearrangement uses TRBV29-1 and TRBJ2-7; TRBD2 matches at 9 bases. This CDR3 is built from 13 residues. The V and J ends lost 5 bases and 0 bases, in that order; junction bases with no gene match: 2. From germline, CDR1 is SQVTM and CDR2 ANQGSEA.

The J gene is TRBJ2-7, the V gene TRBV21-1; the table's D call, TRBD2, has no DNA check behind it. TRBV21-1 is annotated as a pseudogene. There are 15 residues in the CDR3. The CDR3 here is CASSPVWHREGEQYF. The CDR3 DNA is TGTGCCAGCAGCCCCGTTTGGCACCGGGAGGGCGAGCAGTACTTC.

The chain employs TRBV27 and TRBJ1-1; 11 bases align to TRBD1. Germline V gene lookup returns CDR1 MNHEY and CDR2 SMNVEV (reference sequence). The junction had 16 bases not matched to a gene; V was cut back by 5 bases and J by 8 bases. CDR3 length: 17 residues. The CDR3 sequence: CASSRAAPGQGVWEAFF. DNA for the CDR3: TGTGCCAGCAGTCGAGCCGCACCGGGACAGGGGGTGTGGGAAGCTTTCTTT.

The V call is TRBV28, the J call TRBJ2-5, with 11 positions matching TRBD2. The germline V gene encodes CDR1 MDHEN and CDR2 SYDVKM. Trimming at V came to 3 bases and at J to 4 bases, leaving 4 bases not matched to a gene. The CDR3 totals 15 residues. The CDR3 loop is CASSLRTSGPETQYF. The CDR3 DNA is TGTGCCAGCAGTTTGAGGACTAGCGGGCCAGAGACCCAGTACTTC.

This clone appeared once. V and J are TRBV4-1 and TRBJ2-1; 14 bases align to TRBD2. The CDR3 extends over 19 amino acids. The V segment lost 2 bases and the J segment 6 bases; nucleotides outside the gene matches: 12. CDR1 is MGHRA and CDR2 is YSYEKL in the germline V gene. DNA of the CDR3: TGCGCCAGCAGCCAATCGACCGGGACTAGCGGGAGAGAGGCCAATGAGCAGTTCTTC. It codes for CASSQSTGTSGREANEQFF.

V and J are TRBV5-1 and TRBJ2-5; 9 bases are a match to TRBD1. The CDR3 has 17 residues. The germline CDR1 and CDR2 sequences are SGHRS and YFSETQ. The V and J ends lost 4 bases and 5 bases, in that order; junction bases with no gene match: 15. The CDR3 region has the DNA TGCGCCAGCAGCCCGGGACAGGGTGTTACATTAGGGGAGACCCAGTACTTC. Translation gives CASSPGQGVTLGETQYF.

The chain carries TRBV19 and TRBJ2-7, with a tentative D call TRBD2 (5 bases). The CDR3 extends over 13 amino acids. CDR1 and CDR2 from the germline V gene are LNHDA and SQIVND (reference sequence). DNA of the CDR3: TGTGCACCGACGTCGGGAAGGACCTACGAGCAGTACTTC. Protein product: CAPTSGRTYEQYF. The full variable domain, with the rest looked up from reference TRBV19 and TRBJ2-7, is DGGITQSPKYLFRKEGQNVTLSCEQNLNHDAMYWYRQDPGQGLRLIYYSQIVNDFQKGDIAEGYSVSREKKESFPLTVTSAQKNPTAFYLCAPTSGRTYEQYFGPGTRLTVT.

This chain joins TRBV5-1 and TRBJ1-1; 7 positions agree with TRBD1. Per germline, CDR1 SGHRS and CDR2 YFSETQ. The V segment lost 4 bases and the J segment 3 bases; nucleotides outside the gene matches: 6. The CDR3 length is 14 residues. The CDR3 DNA follows: TGCGCCAGCAGCCATAGGGGGCACGACACTGAAGCTTTCTTT. Encoded protein: CASSHRGHDTEAFF.